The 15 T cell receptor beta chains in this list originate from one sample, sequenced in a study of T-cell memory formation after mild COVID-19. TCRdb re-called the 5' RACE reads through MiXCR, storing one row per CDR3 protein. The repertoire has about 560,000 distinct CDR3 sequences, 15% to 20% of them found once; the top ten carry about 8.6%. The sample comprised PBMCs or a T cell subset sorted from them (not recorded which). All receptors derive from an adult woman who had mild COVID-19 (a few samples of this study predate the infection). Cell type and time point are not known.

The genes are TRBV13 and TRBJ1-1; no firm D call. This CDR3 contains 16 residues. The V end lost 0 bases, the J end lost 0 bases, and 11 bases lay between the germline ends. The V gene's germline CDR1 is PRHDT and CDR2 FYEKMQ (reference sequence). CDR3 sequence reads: CASSLGQPHMNTEAFF. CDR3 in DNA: TGTGCCAGCAGCTTAGGCCAGCCCCACATGAACACTGAAGCTTTCTTT.

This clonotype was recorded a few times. In DNA form, the CDR3 reads TGTGCCAGCTCACCAGAGACAGCCCTAAATGAGCAGTTCTTC. This codes for CASSPETALNEQFF. The chain carries TRBV18 and TRBJ2-1; tentatively, D is TRBD1 (5 bases). CDR1 and CDR2 from the germline V gene are KGHSH and LQKENI. The CDR3 spans 14 residues. V was trimmed by 2 bases and J by 7 bases, leaving 12 bases between them.

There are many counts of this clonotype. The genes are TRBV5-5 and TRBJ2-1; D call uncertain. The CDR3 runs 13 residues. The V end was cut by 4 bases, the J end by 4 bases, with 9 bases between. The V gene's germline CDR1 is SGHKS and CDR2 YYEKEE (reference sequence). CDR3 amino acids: CASSVDVYNEQFF. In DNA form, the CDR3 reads TGTGCCAGCAGCGTGGACGTTTACAATGAGCAGTTCTTC.

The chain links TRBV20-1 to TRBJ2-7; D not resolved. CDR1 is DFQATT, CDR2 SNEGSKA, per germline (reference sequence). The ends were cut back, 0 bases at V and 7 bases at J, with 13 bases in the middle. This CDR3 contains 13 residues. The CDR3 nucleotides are TGCAGTGCTAGAGATGAGGCCCCGAGGGAGCAGTACTTC. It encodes CSARDEAPREQYF.

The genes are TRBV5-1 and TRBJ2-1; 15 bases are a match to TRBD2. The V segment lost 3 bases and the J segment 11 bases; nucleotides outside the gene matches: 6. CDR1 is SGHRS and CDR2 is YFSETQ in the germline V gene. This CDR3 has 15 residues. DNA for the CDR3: TGCGCCAGCAGCTCGGGACTAGCGGGAGGAGAGAAGCAGTTCTTC. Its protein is CASSSGLAGGEKQFF.

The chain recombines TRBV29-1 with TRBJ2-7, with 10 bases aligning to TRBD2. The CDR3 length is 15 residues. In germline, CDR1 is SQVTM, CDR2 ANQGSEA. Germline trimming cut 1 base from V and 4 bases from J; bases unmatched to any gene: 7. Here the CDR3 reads CSVEGPSGSGYEQYF. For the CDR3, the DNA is TGCAGCGTTGAAGGCCCTAGCGGGAGCGGGTACGAGCAGTACTTC.

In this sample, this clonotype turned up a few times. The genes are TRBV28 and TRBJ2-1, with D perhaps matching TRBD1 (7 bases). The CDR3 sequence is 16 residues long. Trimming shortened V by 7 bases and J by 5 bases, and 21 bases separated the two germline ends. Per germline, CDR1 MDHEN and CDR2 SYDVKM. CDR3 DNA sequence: TGTGCCAGCACCACTGGCGGGACAGCCATTCACAATGAGCAGTTCTTC. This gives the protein CASTTGGTAIHNEQFF. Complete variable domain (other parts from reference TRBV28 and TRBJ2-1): DVKVTQSSRYLVKRTGEKVFLECVQDMDHENMFWYRQDPGLGLRLIYFSYDVKMKEKGDIPEGYSVSREKKERFSLILESASTNQTSMYLCASTTGGTAIHNEQFFGPGTRLTVL.

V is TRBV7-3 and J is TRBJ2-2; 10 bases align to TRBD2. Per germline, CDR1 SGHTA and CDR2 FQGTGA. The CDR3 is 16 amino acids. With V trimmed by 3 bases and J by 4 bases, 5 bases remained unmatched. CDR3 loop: CASSLLAGGGTGELFF. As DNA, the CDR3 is TGTGCCAGCAGCTTGTTAGCGGGAGGCGGCACCGGGGAGCTGTTTTTT. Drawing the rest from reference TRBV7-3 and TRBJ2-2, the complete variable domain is GAGVSQTPSNKVTEKGKYVELRCDPISGHTALYWYRQSLGQGPEFLIYFQGTGAADDSGLPNDRFFAVRPEGSVSTLKIQRTERGDSAVYLCASSLLAGGGTGELFFGEGSRLTVL.

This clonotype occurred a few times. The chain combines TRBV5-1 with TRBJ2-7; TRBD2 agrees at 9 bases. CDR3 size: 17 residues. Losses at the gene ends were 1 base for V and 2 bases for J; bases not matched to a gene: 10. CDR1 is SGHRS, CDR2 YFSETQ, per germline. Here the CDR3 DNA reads TGCGCCAGCAGCTTGCATCCTAGCGGGGAGCCGGCCTACGAGCAGTACTTC. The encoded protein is CASSLHPSGEPAYEQYF.

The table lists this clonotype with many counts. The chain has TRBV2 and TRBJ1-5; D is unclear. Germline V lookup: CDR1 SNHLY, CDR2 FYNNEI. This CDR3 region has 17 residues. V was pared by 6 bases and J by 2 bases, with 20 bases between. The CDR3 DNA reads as TGTGCCAGCAGCCACGAACAGTGGAACGAGGGCAATCAGCCCCAGCATTTT. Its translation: CASSHEQWNEGNQPQHF.

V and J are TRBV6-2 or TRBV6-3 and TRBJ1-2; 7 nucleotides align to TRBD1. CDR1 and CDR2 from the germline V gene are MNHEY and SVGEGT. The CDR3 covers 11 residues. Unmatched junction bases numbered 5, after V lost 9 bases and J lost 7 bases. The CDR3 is CASTQGSGYTF. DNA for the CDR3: TGTGCCAGTACACAGGGGTCTGGCTACACCTTC.

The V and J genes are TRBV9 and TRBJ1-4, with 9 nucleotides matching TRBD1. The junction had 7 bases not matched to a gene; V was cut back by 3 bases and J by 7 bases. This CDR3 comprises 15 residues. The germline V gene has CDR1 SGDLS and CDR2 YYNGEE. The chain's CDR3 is CASSEGMTGGEKLFF. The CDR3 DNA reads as TGTGCCAGCAGCGAGGGGATGACAGGGGGTGAAAAACTGTTTTTT.

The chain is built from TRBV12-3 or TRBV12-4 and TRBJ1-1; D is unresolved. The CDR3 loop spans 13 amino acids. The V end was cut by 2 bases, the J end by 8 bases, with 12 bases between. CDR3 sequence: CASSLRGGREAFF. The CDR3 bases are TGTGCCAGCAGTTTACGGGGAGGCAGGGAAGCTTTCTTT.

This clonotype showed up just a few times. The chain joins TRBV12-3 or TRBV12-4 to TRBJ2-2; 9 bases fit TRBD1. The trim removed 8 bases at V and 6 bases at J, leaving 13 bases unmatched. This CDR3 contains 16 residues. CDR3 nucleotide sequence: TGTGCCAGCGTGCTCCGAACCGGGACAGGGCCCGGGGAGCTGTTTTTT. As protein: CASVLRTGTGPGELFF.

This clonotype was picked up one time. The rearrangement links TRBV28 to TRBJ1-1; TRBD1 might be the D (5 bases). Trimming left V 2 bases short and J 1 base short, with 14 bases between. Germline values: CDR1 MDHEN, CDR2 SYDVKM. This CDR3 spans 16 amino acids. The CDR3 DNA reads TGTGCCAGCAGTTTAAGGTCGGGGGTGGGGAACACTGAAGCTTTCTTT. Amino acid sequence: CASSLRSGVGNTEAFF.